The clone carrying this T cell receptor beta chain was picked up a small number of times. The data stem from a study of T cells after yellow fever vaccination. Background on the study: With SMART-Seq v4 Ultra Low Input, the fractions containing low cell numbers were prepared.

This CDR3 spans 15 amino acids. Germline V CDR1 and CDR2: KGHSH, LQKENI. Trimming pared 8 bases from V and 0 bases from J, leaving 11 bases between. TCRdb re-derived calls from the 5' RACE reads in MiXCR, one entry per CDR3 protein. The table includes 400,000 or so distinct CDR3 sequences, approximately 10% detected once. The TCR comes from a man younger than 35 who received the YFV17D yellow fever vaccine. This rearrangement joins TRBV18 to TRBJ2-6; no reliable D call. The input for sequencing was PBMCs, taken on the day of the first yellow fever vaccination. The CDR3 nucleotides are TGTGCCAGCACCGTCAGCAGCTCTGGGGCCAACGTCCTGACTTTC. It specifies CASTVSSSGANVLTF.